This entry is about one T cell receptor beta chain. This clonotype was counted many times. There is no known antigen for this receptor. No qualities accompany the bases; no much larger clone lies one base away. The V end loses 10 bases and the J end loses 3 bases, and a stretch of 15 bases separates them. From the cysteine through the phenylalanine, the CDR3 covers 14 amino acids. Only the CDR3 portion is preserved as DNA: 42 bases, with reading frame beginning at the first base. CDR1 ENHRY and CDR2 SYGVKD are derived from the germline V gene. To prepare the library, multiplex PCR was applied. These reads were obtained on an Illumina HiSeq 4000. To build TCR beta libraries, CDR3 regions were amplified by Arm-PCR using iRepertoire HTBI primers. Before sequencing, the PCR products went through gel purification. In the original analysis: A total of fewer than 65 TRBV and more than twelve TRBJ segments were identified across samples and were used for gene usage analysis of CDR3 amino acid clonotypes. COPE and FqMerger were used to merge the filtered high-quality paired reads into contigs. BLAST was used to align contigs to IMGT TRBV, TRBD and TRBJ reference genes, with CDR3 defined following IMGT. Any clonotype with a frequency above 0.1% was counted as a highly expanded clone. Repertoire diversity was measured by Shannon entropy, and V-J evenness by the Gini coefficient. Public clonotypes were defined as clonotypes shared by more than one individual. The public reads were reanalyzed by TCRdb: fastp trimming at Q25, MiXCR alignment, in-frame beta chains only. CDR3 protein sequences are deduplicated, and each keeps its most common genes and DNA. V and J calls and clone size were set by TCRdb, not the authors. For this sample the table gives 350,000 to 500,000 distinct CDR3 sequences, of which 12% to 15% were detected only once. The ten largest account for roughly 18% of the sample.

This sample is drawn from a study of regulatory T cells in long-lasting Graves disease (dated by TCRdb to the early 2020s). For the wider study: Antithyroid drugs had been taken for less than 3 months by newly diagnosed Graves' disease patients. Peripheral blood TCR sequencing and RNA sequencing compared persistent Graves' disease patients with newly diagnosed Graves' disease patients. The study was registered as a clinical trial and conducted in China. A total of 35 or so samples were covered by TCR sequencing, comprising approximately 13 persistent and around 20 newly diagnosed Graves' disease patients.

The paper as a whole reports these results and caveats: Sequencing and analysis were restricted to the TCR beta chain. Only peripheral blood was studied, because thyroid tissue, the primary lesion, was inaccessible. Preferential use of TRBV28, TRBJ1-2 and TRBJ2-5 was observed in persistent disease, whereas TRBV20-1 and TRBJ2-1 were favored in newly diagnosed disease. Lower TCR Shannon entropy and fewer highly expanded clones were observed in persistent Graves' disease patients than in newly diagnosed patients, which suggested clonal expansion. More public clonotypes were shared among persistent patients (2,741) than among newly diagnosed patients (more than 950). The authors noted that the small sample size was a limitation that may lower accuracy.

The time point label of this sample denotes: newly diagnosed GD, antithyroid drugs for less than 3 months. For both TCR sequencing and RNA sequencing, RNA was extracted from PBMCs in TRIzol. Graves' disease was diagnosed according to American Thyroid Association guidelines. Recruitment of patients was carried out at an endocrinology department in Xi'an, China. Each patient gave approximately 10 milliliters of peripheral blood, collected in an EDTA anticoagulant tube. Ficoll Paque Plus density gradient separation was used to isolate PBMCs, and no further T cell sorting was done. An Agilent 2100 Bioanalyzer and agarose gel were used to check RNA quality, and a NanoDrop 2000 was used to measure RNA concentration. These data also featured in a second study, about T cells in Graves' hyperthyroidism and ophthalmopathy. The second study reports: A patient counted as having stable Graves' hyperthyroidism if no progression to ophthalmopathy occurred over 18 months of follow-up. Hyperthyroidism patients were newly diagnosed, with disease duration under 2 months, and aged 18 to 65 years. The study excluded patients with uncontrolled infections, other autoimmune diseases, pregnancy or lactation. Diagnoses relied on clinical symptoms, serum thyroxine and TRAb, thyroid ultrasound and orbital computed tomography. A first-round RT-PCR of the TCR CDR3 used the HTBI primer set with the Qiagen OneStep RT-PCR kit. Most expanded thyroid clonotypes (frequency above 0.001) were also detected in blood, a finding suggesting that blood repertoires may reflect thyroid immune responses. A 13 V-J signature model separated ophthalmopathy from stable hyperthyroidism, with 87.88% sensitivity and 81.08% specificity in cross-validation and 80%/75% in testing. In validation, the model predicted progression to ophthalmopathy a median of around 6.5 months before onset, with 65% to 71% sensitivity and roughly 73% specificity. To identify TCR V-J signatures that set the groups apart, the researchers used a discovery cohort of approximately 98 patients, made up of 43 with Graves' ophthalmopathy and about 55 with stable Graves' hyperthyroidism. An independent validation cohort of fewer than 20 hyperthyroidism patients and about 16 patients who later progressed to ophthalmopathy tested prospective prediction of ophthalmopathy. The 75 to 100 discovery patients were randomly split 7:3 into training and test sets. In addition, the study compared T-cell repertoires in thyroid tissue and in blood from roughly 6 Graves' hyperthyroidism patients. Following sampling, methimazole starting at 30 mg daily was given to hyperthyroidism patients, and high-dose intravenous methylprednisolone was given to ophthalmopathy patients. A second multiplex PCR round built the libraries, followed by size selection and purification. Libraries were sequenced paired-end with 100 bp reads on an Illumina HiSeq2000. SOAPnuke was used to process the raw data, removing reads that contained adapters or uncalled bases, had a mean Phred below 15, or lacked an exact match to the constant primer or identifier. COPE v1.2.5 was used to merge high-quality paired reads, and clonotypes were defined as unique nucleotide sequences. MiTCR v1.1 was used to align clonotypes to the IMGT TRBV, TRBD and TRBJ reference segments. Only V-J combinations with frequency above 0.0001, covering 99% to 99.2% of repertoires, were analysed. A TCS score was defined as the ratio of F50 (clonal expansion) to E x V (chaos), with BLOSUM62-based TCRdist applied between CDR3 peptides within each V-J. Welch's t-statistics and random forest reduced 514 V-J features to roughly 13, which were used in a naive Bayes classifier (R e1071). No statistical method was used to fix the sample size in advance, and group allocation was not hidden from the investigators. The paper describes TCR Vbeta CDR3 sequencing of 130 to 150 peripheral blood samples, made up of 43 ophthalmopathy patients, around 78 hyperthyroidism patients and 17 progressor patients.

Recombination joined TRBV10-3 with TRBJ2-2; TRBD2 is possibly the D segment (5 matching bases). The input for sequencing was peripheral blood mononuclear cells (PBMCs), taken at new diagnosis, from a patient treated with antithyroid drugs. The sequence came from a woman aged 45-59 years with Graves disease. Donor details come from another sample of the same person, matched by shared clones. The DNA reads as follows: TGTGCCACTCTCCGCGGAGCGGACACCGGGGAGCTGTTTTTT. Its protein reads: CATLRGADTGELFF.